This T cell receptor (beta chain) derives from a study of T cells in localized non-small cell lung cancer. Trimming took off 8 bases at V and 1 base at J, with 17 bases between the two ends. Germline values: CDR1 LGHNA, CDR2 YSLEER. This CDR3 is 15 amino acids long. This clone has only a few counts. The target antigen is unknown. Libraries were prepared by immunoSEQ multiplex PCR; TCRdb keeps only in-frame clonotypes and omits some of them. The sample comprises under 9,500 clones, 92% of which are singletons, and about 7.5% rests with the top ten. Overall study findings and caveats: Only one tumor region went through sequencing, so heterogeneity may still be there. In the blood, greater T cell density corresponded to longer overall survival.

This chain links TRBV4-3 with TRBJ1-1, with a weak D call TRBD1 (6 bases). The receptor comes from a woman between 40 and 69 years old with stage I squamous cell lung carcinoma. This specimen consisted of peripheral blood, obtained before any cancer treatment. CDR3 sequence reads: CASSAGEARNTEAFF. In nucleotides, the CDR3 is TGCGCCAGCTCCGCAGGGGAAGCAAGGAACACTGAAGCTTTCTTT.